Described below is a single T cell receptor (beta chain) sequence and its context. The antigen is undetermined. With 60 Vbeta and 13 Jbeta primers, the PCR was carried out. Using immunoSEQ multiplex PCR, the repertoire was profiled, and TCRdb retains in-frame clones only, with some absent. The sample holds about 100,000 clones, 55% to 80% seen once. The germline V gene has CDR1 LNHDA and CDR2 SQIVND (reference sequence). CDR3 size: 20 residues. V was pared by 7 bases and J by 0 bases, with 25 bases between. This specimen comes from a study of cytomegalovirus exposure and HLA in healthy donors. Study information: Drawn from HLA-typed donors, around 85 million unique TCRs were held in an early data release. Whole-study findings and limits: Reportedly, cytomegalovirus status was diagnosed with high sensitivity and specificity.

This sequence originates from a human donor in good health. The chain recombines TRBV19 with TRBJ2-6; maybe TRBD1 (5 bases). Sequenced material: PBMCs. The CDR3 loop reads CASNRLAKSFRDSGANVLTF. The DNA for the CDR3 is TGTGCCAGTAATAGGTTAGCAAAATCCTTCAGGGACTCTGGGGCCAACGTCCTGACTTTC.